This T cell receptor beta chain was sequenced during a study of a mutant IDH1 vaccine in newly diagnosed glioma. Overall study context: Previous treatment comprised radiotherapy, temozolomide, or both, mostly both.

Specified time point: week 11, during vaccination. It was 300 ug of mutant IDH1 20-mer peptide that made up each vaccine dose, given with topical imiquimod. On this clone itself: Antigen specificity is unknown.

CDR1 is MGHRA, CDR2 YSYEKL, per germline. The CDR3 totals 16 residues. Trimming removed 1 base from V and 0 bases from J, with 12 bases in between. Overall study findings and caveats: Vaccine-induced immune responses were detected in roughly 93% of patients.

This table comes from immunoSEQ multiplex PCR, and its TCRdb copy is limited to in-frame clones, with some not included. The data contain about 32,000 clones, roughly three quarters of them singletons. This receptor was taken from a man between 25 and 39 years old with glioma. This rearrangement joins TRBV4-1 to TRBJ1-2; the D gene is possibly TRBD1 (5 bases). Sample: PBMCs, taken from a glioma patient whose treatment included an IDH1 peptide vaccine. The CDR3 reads CASSQVDGAANYGYTF. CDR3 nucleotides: TGCGCCAGCAGCCAAGTTGATGGGGCAGCTAACTATGGCTACACCTTC.